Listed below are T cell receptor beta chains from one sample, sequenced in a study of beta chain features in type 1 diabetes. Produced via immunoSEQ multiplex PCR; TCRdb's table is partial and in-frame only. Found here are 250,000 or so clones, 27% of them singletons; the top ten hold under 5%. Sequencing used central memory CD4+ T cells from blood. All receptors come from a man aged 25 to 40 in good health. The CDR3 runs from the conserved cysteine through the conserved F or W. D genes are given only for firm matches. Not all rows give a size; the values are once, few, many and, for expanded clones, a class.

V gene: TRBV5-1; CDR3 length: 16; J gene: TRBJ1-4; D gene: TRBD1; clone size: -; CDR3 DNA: TGCGCCAGCAGCCCCGGGACAGGCATGACTAATGAAAAACTGTTTTTT; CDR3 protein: CASSPGTGMTNEKLFF
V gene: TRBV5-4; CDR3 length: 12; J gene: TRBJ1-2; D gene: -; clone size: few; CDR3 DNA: TGTGCCAGCAGCTTGCAGGGAAACGGCTACACCTTC; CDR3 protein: CASSLQGNGYTF
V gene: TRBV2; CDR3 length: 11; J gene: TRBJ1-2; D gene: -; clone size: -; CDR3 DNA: TGTGCCAGCAGTTTGGGTGGAGGCTACACCTTC; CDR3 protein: CASSLGGGYTF
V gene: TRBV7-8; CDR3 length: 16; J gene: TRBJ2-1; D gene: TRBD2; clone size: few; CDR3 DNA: TGTGCCAGCAGCTCCTGGACTAGCGGGGATTACAATGAGCAGTTCTTC; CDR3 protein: CASSSWTSGDYNEQFF
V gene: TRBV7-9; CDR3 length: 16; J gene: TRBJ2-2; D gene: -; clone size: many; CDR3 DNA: TGTGCCAGCAGCCCACAGGTTCCCCGAAACACCGGGGAGCTGTTTTTT; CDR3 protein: CASSPQVPRNTGELFF
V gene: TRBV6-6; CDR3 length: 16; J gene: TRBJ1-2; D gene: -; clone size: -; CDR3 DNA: TGTGCCATTAAGAACCAGATTGATCCGGGCTTCTATGGCTACACCTTC; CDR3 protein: CAIKNQIDPGFYGYTF
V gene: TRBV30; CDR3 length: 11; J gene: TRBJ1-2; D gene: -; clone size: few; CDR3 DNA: TGTGCCTTCGGCCGCGAGCTCCTTTACACCTTC; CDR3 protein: CAFGRELLYTF
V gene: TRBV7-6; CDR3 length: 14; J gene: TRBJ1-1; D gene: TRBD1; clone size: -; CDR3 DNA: TGTGCCAGCAGCTTAGATAGGGGGCTCGCTGAAGCTTTCTTT; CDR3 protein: CASSLDRGLAEAFF
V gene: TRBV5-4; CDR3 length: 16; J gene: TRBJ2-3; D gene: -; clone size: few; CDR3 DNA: TGTGCCAGCAGCCCTAGGCCTTCGGGAGCCACAGATACGCAGTATTTT; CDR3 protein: CASSPRPSGATDTQYF
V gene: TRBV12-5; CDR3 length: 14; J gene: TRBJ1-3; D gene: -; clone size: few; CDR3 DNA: TGTGCTAGTGGTGACGGTGTCTCTGGAAACACCATATATTTT; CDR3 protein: CASGDGVSGNTIYF
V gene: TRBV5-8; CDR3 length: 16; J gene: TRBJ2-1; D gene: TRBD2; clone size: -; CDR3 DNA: TGTGCCAGCAGCTTGGCCTTGACTAGCGGGAGTATTGAGCAGTTCTTC; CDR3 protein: CASSLALTSGSIEQFF
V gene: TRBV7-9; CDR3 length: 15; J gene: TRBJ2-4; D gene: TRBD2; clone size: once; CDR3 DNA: TGTGCCAGCAGCGCCCTGGGAGGGGCCAAAAACATTCAGTACTTC; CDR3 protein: CASSALGGAKNIQYF
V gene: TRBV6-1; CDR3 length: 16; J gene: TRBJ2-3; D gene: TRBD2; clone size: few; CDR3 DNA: TGTGCCAGCAGTGACCTTACTAGCGGGGGTACAGATACGCAGTATTTT; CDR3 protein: CASSDLTSGGTDTQYF
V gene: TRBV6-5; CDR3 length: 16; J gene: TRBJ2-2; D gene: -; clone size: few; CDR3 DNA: TGTGCCAGCAGTTACTCGATGGGCGCGGGCACCGGGGAGCTGTTTTTT; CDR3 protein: CASSYSMGAGTGELFF
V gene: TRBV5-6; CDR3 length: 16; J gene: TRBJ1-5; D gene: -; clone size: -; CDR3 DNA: TGTGCCAGCAGCTTGGGCAGGGGCTGGAGCAATCAGCCCCAGCATTTT; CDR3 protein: CASSLGRGWSNQPQHF
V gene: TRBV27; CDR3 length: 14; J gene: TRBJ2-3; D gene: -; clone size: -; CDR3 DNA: TGTGCCAGCAGTTTACGGCCCGGGGCAGATACGCAGTATTTT; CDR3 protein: CASSLRPGADTQYF
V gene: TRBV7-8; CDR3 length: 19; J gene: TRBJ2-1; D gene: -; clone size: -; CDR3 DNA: TGTGCCAGCAGCTCGGGGACCGTCTTCGGGTTCGGAACCTACAATGAGCAGTTCTTC; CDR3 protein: CASSSGTVFGFGTYNEQFF
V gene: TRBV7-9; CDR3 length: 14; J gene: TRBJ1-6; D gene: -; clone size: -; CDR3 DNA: TGTGCCAGCAGCTTAGCAAACCCAGGTTCACCCCTCCACTTT; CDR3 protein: CASSLANPGSPLHF
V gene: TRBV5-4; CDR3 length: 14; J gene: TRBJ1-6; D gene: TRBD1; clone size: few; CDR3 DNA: TGTGCCAGCAGTCACGACAGGGTCGTGCCACCCCTCCACTTT; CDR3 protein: CASSHDRVVPPLHF
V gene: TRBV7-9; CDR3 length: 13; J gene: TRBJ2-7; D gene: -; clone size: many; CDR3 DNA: TGTGCCAGCAGCTTAGCGGGAACCTACGAGCAGTACTTC; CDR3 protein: CASSLAGTYEQYF
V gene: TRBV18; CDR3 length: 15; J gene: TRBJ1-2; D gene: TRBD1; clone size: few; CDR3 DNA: TGTGCCAGCTCACCGCTAACACAGGGGGAGCGCGGCTACACCTTC; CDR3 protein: CASSPLTQGERGYTF
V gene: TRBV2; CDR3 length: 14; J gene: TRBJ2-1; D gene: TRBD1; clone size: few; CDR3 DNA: TGTGCCAGCAGACGACGGACAGGGTGGAATGAGCAGTTCTTC; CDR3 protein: CASRRRTGWNEQFF